This T cell receptor (beta chain) was identified in a study of blood T cell repertoires in COVID-19 (dated by TCRdb to 2018 to 2021). Turning to the overall study: The collaborator samples originated in the United States, Italy and Spain and spanned the acute and convalescent phases of COVID-19. A freely available public database, intended as a resource for researchers studying the immune response to SARS-CoV-2, is where the repertoires were released. The dataset comprised deeply sampled blood TCRbeta repertoires from subjects exposed to, actively infected with, or recovered from COVID-19. The sample metadata nearly always contained a de-identified subject ID, COVID-19 status, age in years and sex. Where available, HLA class I and class II types were obtained from metadata supplied by the sample provider rather than from assay-based typing. The material from the prospective study consisted of cDNA or gDNA derived from T cells, B-cell-depleted T cells, or PBMCs. Samples came from the ongoing ImmuneRACE study (first 160 participants) plus 1,254 subjects from 6 global collaborators.

Study-wide findings and limitations: Clinical and demographic metadata were provided uncurated, with the amount varying by source and participant.

The immunoSEQ Assay, a bias-controlled multiplex PCR, was used to amplify TCRbeta CDR3 regions from genomic DNA. From the authors' description of their analysis: The number of nucleated cells in each sample was estimated by amplification of reference gene primers within the assay. To quantify the absolute abundance of each unique TCRbeta CDR3 rearrangement, sequence reads were collapsed and filtered. For each sample, productive Simpson clonality was calculated as the square root of Simpson's diversity index over productive rearrangements. TCRdb's version of the immuneACCESS table is confined to in-frame rearrangements and falls short of the full clone set. An unresolved V gene accounts for under half of the shortfall where checked; the remainder is of unknown origin. From that table come the V and J calls and clone size; the DNA was used to work out D and trimming. Within this sample are 350,000 to 450,000 clones, with around 90% of them counted one time only. The ten top clones hold over 1% of the sample.

The CDR3 measures 16 amino acids from cysteine to phenylalanine. CDR3 DNA is the only sequence kept; it has 48 bases, read in frame from the first base. CDR1 and CDR2 are read off the germline V gene as MDHEN and SYDVKM. Deletion took 6 bases off V and 2 bases off J, with a span of 14 bases between the germline ends. Whole blood was collected in K2EDTA tubes by collaborating institutions according to the institutions' own protocols. Collaborator samples were shipped for TCRbeta analysis as frozen whole blood, isolated PBMCs, or DNA extracted from either sample type. About this clone: Its antigen target is currently unknown. Base quality data are lacking; no much larger clone is found one base away.

The receptor was derived from a middle-aged man with acute or convalescent COVID-19. The sequenced material came from peripheral blood. The V and J segments used are TRBV28 and TRBJ2-6, and perhaps TRBD1 as D gene, on 6 matching bases. The DNA sequence is as follows: TGTGCCAGCAGCAAAGACGCAGGGGCTGGGGCCAACGTCCTGACTTTC. Translation gives CASSKDAGAGANVLTF.